There are a few counts of the clone carrying this T cell receptor (beta chain). Its matching antigen is unknown. The donors comprised healthy bone marrow donors. These data are taken from a study of cytomegalovirus exposure and HLA in healthy donors. The PCR contained 60 Vbeta and 13 Jbeta primers. Clones were read by immunoSEQ multiplex PCR, and TCRdb kept only the in-frame ones, dropping some. The data hold 150,000 to 200,000 clones, with 70% to 90% observed a single time. Trimming stripped 5 bases from V and 4 bases from J, with 8 bases between. This CDR3 region has 13 residues. Germline-derived CDR1 and CDR2 are ENHRY and SYGVKD. General study points: Per a prior analysis, the majority of TCR beta V segments were productive roughly 90% or roughly 30% of the time. 87-base-pair reads could not separate some V segments, including TRBV6-2 and TRBV6-3. Most observed TCR sequences were rare, whereas some public TCRs were detected in many donors.

The TCR was taken from a man younger than 30 in good health and CMV-seropositive. This chain connects TRBV10-3 to TRBJ1-4; no reliable D call. Input material: PBMCs. The chain's CDR3 is CAISYSDNEKLFF. The DNA of the CDR3 is TGTGCCATCAGTTACAGTGATAATGAAAAACTGTTTTTT.